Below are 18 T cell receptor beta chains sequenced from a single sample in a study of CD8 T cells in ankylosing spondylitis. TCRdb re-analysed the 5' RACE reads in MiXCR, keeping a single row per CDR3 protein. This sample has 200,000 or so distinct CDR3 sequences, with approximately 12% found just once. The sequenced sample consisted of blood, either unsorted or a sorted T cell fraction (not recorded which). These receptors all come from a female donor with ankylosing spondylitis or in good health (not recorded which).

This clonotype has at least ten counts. The CDR3 is CASSLSGTGATEAFF. The CDR3 coding sequence is TGTGCCAGCAGTTTATCGGGGACAGGGGCGACTGAAGCTTTCTTT. The chain combines TRBV27 with TRBJ1-1, with 10 bases lining up with TRBD1. Germline lookup yields CDR1 MNHEY and CDR2 SMNVEV (reference sequence). With V trimmed by 0 bases and J by 5 bases, 3 bases remained unmatched. This CDR3 is 15 amino acids long.

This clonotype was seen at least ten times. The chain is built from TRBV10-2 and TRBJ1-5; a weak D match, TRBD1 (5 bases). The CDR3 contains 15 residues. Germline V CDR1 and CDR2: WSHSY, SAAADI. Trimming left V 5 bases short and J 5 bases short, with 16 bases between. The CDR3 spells CASSPGSLIHQPQHF. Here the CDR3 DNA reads TGCGCCAGCAGTCCAGGGTCCCTCATCCATCAGCCCCAGCATTTT.

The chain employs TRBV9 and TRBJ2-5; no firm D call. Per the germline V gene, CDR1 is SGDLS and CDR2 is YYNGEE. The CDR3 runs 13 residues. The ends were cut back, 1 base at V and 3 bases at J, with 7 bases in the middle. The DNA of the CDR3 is TGTGCCAGCAGCGTACGGATGGAAGAGACCCAGTACTTC. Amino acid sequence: CASSVRMEETQYF.

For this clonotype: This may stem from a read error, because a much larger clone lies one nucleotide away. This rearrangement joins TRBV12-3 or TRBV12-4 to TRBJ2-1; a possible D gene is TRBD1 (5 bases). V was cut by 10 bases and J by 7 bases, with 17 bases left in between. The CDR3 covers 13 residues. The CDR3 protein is CANRTAWANEQFF. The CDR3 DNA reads TGTGCCAACAGGACCGCCTGGGCGAATGAGCAGTTCTTC.

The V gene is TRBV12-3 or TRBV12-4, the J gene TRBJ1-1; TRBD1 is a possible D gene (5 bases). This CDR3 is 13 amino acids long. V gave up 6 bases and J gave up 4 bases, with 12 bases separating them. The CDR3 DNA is TGTGCCAGCAGCCTCCAGGGCAGCACTGAAGCTTTCTTT. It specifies CASSLQGSTEAFF.

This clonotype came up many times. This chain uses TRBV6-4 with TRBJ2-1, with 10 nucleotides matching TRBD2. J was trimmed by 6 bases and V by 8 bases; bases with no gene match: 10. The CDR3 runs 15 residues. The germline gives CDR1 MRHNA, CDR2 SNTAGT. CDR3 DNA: TGTGCCAGCGCTGATTCTAGCGGGAGTGGCAATGAGCAGTTCTTC. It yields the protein CASADSSGSGNEQFF.

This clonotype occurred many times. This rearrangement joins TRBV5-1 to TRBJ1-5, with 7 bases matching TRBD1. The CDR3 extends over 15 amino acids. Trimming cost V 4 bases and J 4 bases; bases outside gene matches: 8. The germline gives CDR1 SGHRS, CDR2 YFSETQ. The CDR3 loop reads CASSDSPGQNQPQHF. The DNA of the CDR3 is TGCGCCAGCAGCGACTCCCCGGGACAGAATCAGCCCCAGCATTTT. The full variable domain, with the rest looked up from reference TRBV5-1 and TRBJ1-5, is KAGVTQTPRYLIKTRGQQVTLSCSPISGHRSVSWYQQTPGQGLQFLFEYFSETQRNKGNFPGRFSGRQFSNSRSEMNVSTLELGDSALYLCASSDSPGQNQPQHFGDGTRLSIL.

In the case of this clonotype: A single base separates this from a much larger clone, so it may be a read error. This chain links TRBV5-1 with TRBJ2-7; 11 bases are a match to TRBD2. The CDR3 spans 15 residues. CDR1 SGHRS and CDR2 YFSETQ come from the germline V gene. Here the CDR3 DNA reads TGCGCCAGCAGCTTGACTAGCGGGGGACCCTACGAGCACTACTTC. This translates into CASSLTSGGPYEHYF.

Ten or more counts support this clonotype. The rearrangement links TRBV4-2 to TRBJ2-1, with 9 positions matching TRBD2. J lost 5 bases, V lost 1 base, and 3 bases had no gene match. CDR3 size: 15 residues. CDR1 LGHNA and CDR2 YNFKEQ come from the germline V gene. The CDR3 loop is CASSQVSGSNNEQFF. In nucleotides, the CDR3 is TGTGCCAGCAGCCAAGTTAGCGGGAGTAACAATGAGCAGTTCTTC.

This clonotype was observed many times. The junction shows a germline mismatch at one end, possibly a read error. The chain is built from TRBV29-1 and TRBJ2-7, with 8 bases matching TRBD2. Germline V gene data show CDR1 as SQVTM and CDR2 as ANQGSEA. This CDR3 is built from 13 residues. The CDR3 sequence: CSVEAGESYEQYF. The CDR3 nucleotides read TGCAGCGTGGAAGCGGGAGAGTCCTACGAGCAGTACTTC.

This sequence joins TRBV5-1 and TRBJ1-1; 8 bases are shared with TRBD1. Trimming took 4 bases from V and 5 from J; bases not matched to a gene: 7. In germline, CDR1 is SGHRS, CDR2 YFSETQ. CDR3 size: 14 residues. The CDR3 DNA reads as TGCGCCAGCAGCGAAACAGGGGGTTTGACTGAAGCTTTCTTT. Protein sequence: CASSETGGLTEAFF.

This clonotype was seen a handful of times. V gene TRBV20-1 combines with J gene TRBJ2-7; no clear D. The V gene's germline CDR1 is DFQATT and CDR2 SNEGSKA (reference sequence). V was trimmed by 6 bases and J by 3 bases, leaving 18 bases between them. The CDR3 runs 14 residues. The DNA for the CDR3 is TGCAGTGCCATTCCCTGGGGAACGAACTACGAGCAGTACTTC. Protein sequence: CSAIPWGTNYEQYF.

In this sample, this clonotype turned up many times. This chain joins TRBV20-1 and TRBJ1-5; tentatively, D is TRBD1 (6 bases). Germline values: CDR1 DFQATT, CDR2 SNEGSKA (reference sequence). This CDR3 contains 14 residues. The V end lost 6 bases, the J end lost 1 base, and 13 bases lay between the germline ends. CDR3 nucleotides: TGCAGTGCGATTCAGGGGAGAAGCAATCAGCCCCAGCATTTT. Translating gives CSAIQGRSNQPQHF.

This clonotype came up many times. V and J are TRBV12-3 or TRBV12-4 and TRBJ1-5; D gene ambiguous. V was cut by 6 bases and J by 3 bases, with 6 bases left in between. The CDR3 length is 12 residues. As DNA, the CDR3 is TGTGCCAGCAGCGGGGTCAATCAGCCCCAGCATTTT. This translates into CASSGVNQPQHF.

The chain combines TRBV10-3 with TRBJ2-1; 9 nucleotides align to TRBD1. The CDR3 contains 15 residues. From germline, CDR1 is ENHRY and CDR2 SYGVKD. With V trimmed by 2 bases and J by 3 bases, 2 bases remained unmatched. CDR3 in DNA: TGTGCCATCAGTGAGGGGACAGGGCACTACAATGAGCAGTTCTTC. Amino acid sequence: CAISEGTGHYNEQFF.

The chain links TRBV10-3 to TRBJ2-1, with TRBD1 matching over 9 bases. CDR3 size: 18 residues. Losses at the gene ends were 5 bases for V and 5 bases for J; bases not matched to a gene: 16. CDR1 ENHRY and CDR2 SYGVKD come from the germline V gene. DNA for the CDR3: TGTGCCATCAGTTTTTGGACAGGGGCTAATAGAAAGAACAATGAGCAGTTCTTC. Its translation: CAISFWTGANRKNNEQFF.

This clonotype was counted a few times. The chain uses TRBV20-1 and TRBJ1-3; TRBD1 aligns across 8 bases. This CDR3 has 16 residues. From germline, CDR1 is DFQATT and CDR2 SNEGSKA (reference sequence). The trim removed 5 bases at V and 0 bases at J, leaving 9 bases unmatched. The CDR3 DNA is TGCAGTGCTGAAACCCGGACAGGGCACTCTGGAAACACCATATATTTT. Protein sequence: CSAETRTGHSGNTIYF.

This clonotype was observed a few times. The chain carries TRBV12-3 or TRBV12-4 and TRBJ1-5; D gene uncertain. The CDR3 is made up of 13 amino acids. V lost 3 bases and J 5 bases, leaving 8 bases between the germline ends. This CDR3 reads CASSLTTDQPQHF. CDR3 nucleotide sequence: TGTGCCAGCAGTTTGACTACCGATCAGCCCCAGCATTTT.